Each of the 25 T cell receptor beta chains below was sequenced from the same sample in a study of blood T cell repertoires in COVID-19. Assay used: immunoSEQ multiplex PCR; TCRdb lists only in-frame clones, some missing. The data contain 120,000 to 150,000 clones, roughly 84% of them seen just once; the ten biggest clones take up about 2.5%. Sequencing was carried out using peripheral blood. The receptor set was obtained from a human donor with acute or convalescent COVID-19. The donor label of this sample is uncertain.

CDR3 DNA sequence: TGTGCCAGTAGTTCCCGGGACAGAAAAAGGAACACTGAAGCTTTCTTT. This encodes CASSSRDRKRNTEAFF. The chain recombines TRBV19 with TRBJ1-1, with TRBD1 matching 7 bases. Germline V gene data show CDR1 as LNHDA and CDR2 as SQIVND (reference sequence). V lost 5 bases and J lost 1; bases outside the gene matches: 10. CDR3 length: 16 amino acids.

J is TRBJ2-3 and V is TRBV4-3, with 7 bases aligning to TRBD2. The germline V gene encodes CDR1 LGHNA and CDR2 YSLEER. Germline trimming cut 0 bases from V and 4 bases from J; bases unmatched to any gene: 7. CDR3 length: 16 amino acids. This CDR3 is CASSQDLVGGADTQYF. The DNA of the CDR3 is TGCGCCAGCAGCCAAGATTTAGTGGGGGGGGCAGATACGCAGTATTTT.

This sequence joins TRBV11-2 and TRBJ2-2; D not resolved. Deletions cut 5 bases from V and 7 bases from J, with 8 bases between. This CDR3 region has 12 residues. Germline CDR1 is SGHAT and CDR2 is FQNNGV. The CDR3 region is CASSVAGGELFF. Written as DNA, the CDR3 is TGTGCCAGCAGCGTAGCCGGCGGGGAGCTGTTTTTT.

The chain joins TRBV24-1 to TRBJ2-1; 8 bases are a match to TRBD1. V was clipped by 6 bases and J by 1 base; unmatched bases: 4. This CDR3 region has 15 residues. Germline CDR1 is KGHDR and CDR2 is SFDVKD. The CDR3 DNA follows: TGTGCCACCAGTCCGGGACAGGCTTCCTACAATGAGCAGTTCTTC. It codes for CATSPGQASYNEQFF.

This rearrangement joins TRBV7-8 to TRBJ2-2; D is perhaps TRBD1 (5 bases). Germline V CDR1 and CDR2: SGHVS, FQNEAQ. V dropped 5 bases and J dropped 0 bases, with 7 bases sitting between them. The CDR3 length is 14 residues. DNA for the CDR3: TGTGCCAGCAGCCCACAGGCGAACACCGGGGAGCTGTTTTTT. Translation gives CASSPQANTGELFF.

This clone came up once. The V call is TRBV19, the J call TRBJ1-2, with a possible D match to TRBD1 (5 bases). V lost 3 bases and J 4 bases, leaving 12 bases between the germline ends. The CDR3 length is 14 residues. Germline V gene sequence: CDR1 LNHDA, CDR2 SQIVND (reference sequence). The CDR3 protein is CASSISGATYGYTF. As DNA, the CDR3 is TGTGCCAGTAGTATCAGCGGGGCTACCTATGGCTACACCTTC.

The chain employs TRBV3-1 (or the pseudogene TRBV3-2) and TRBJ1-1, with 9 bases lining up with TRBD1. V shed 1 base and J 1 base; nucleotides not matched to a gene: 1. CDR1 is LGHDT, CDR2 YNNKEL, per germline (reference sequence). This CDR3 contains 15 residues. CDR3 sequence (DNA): TGTGCCAGCAGCCAAGGGGACAGGGAGAACACTGAAGCTTTCTTT. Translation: CASSQGDRENTEAFF.

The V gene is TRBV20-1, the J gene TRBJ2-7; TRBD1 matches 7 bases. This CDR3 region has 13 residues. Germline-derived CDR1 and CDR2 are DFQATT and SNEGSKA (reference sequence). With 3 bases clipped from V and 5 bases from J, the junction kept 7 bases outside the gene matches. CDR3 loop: CSASKGQINEQYF. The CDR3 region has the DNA TGCAGTGCTAGTAAGGGACAGATTAACGAGCAGTACTTC.

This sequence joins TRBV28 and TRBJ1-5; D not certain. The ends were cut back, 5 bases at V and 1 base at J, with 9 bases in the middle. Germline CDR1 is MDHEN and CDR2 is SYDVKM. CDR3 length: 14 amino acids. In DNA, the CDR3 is TGTGCCAGCAGTATTCAGGTGAGCAATCAGCCCCAGCATTTT. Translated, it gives CASSIQVSNQPQHF.

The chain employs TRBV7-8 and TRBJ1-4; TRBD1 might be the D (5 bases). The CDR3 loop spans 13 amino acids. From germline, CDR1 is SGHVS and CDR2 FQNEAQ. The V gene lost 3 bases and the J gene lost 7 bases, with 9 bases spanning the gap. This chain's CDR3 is CASSFQGGEKLFF. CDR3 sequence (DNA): TGTGCCAGCAGCTTCCAGGGCGGTGAAAAACTGTTTTTT.

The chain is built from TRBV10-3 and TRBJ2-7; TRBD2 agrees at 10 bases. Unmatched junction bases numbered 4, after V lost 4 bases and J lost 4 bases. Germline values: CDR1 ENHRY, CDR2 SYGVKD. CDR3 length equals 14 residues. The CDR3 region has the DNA TGTGCCATCAGTGCTGAGACTAGCGGGTACGAGCAGTACGTC. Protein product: CAISAETSGYEQYV.

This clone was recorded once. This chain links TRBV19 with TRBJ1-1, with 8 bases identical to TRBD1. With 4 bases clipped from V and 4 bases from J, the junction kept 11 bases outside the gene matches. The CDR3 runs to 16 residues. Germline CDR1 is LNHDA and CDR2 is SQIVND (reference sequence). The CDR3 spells CASSSEDRVYRTEAFF. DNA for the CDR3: TGTGCCAGTAGTAGCGAGGACAGGGTTTATCGCACTGAAGCTTTCTTT.

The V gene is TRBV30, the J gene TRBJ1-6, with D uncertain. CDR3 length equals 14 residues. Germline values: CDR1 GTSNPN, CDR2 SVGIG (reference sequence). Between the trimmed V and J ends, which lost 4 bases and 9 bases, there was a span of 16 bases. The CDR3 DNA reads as TGTGCCTGGAACCGCATCCAGCGGAGTTCACCCCTCCACTTT. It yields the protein CAWNRIQRSSPLHF.

The CDR3 loop reads CASSRGQGGFGNQPQHF. The CDR3 DNA sequence: TGTGCCAGCAGCCGAGGACAGGGGGGTTTTGGCAATCAGCCCCAGCATTTT. This chain links TRBV5-6 with TRBJ1-5; TRBD1 matches 10 bases. Germline V CDR1 and CDR2: SGHDT, YYEEEE. This CDR3 has 17 amino acids. Trimming removed 4 bases from V and 2 bases from J; junction bases left unmatched: 9.

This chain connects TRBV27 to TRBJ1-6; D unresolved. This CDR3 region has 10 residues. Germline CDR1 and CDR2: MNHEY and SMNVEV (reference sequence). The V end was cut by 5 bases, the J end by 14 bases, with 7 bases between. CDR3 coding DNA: TGTGCCAGCAGTACTAAATCCCTCCACTTT. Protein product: CASSTKSLHF.

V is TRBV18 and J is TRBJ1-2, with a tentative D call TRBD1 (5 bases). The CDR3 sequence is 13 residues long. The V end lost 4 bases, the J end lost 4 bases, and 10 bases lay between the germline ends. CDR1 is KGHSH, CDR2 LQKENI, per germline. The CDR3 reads CASSLTGTYGYTF. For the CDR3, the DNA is TGTGCCAGCTCACTAACAGGAACCTATGGCTACACCTTC.

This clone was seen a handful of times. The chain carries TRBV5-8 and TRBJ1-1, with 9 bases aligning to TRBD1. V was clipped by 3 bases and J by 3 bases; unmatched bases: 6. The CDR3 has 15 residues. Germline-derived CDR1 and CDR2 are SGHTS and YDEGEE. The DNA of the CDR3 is TGTGCCAGCAGCTCCGGACAGGGGTGGGACACTGAAGCTTTCTTT. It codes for CASSSGQGWDTEAFF.

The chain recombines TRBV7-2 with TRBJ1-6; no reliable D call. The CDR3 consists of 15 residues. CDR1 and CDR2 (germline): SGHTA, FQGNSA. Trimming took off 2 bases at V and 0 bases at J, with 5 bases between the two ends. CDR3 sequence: CASSLRSSYNSPLHF. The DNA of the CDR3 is TGTGCCAGCAGCTTAAGGAGCTCCTATAATTCACCCCTCCACTTT.

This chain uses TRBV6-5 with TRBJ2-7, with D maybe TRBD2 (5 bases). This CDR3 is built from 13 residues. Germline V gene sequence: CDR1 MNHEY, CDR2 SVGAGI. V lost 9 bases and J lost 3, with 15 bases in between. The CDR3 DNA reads TGTGCCAGTGGCCGGACTTTAGACTACGAGCAGTACTTC. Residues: CASGRTLDYEQYF.

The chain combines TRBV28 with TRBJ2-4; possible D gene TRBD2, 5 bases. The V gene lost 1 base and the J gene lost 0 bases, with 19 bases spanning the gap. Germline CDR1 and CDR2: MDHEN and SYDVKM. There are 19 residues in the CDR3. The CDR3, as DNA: TGTGCCAGCAGTTTATTGGCAGGAAGTAGCGTTTCAGCCAAAAACATTCAGTACTTC. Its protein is CASSLLAGSSVSAKNIQYF.

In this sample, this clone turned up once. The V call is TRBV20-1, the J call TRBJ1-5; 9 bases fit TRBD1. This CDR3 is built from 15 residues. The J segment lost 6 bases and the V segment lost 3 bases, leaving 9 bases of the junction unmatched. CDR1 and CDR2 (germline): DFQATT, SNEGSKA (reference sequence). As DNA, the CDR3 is TGCAGTGCTAGTCGCCCGGGACAGGGTGGTCAGCCCCAGCATTTT. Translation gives CSASRPGQGGQPQHF.

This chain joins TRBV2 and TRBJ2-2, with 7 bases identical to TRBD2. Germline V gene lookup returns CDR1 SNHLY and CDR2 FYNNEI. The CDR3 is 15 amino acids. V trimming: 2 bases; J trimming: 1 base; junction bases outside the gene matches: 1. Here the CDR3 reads CASSEPGGNTGELFF. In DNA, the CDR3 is TGTGCCAGCAGTGAACCGGGGGGGAACACCGGGGAGCTGTTTTTT.

The CDR3 DNA sequence: TGTGCCAGTAGTATTGTGAGTGAGGGCAATCAGCCCCAGCATTTT. Its translation: CASSIVSEGNQPQHF. The gene calls are TRBV19 and TRBJ1-5; D is ambiguous. Trimming took 3 bases from V and 2 from J, leaving 11 bases between them. There are 15 residues in the CDR3. Germline CDR1 and CDR2: LNHDA and SQIVND (reference sequence).

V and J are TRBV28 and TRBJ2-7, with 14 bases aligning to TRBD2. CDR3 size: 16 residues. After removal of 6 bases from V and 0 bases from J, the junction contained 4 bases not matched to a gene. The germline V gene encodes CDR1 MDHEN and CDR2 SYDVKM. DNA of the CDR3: TGTGCCAGCAGCCGACTAGCGGGGGGGTTCTCCTACGAGCAGTACTTC. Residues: CASSRLAGGFSYEQYF.

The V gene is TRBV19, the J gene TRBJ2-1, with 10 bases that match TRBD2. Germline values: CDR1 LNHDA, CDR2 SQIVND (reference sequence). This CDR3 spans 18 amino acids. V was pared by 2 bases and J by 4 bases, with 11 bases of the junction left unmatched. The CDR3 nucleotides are TGTGCCAGTAGTATACCTAGCGGGAGAAATCGAGGATACAATGAGCAGTTCTTC. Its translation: CASSIPSGRNRGYNEQFF.